This TCR beta chain was documented in a study of beta chain features in type 1 diabetes. Study-wide points: Fewer junction insertions and more nucleotide deletions appeared in type 1 diabetes patients. The study found moderately but significantly shorter TCRB CDR3s in all four CD4+ subsets of Type 1 diabetes patients.

Isolated RNA was reverse transcribed in full, so expressed TCRB transcripts were sequenced. Measured with immunoSEQ multiplex PCR; TCRdb has only the in-frame clones, and not every one. The data hold some 660,000 clones, with roughly an eighth observed a single time. Per germline, CDR1 MNHEY and CDR2 SVGAGI. V was trimmed by 0 bases and J by 3 bases, leaving 12 bases between them. This CDR3 region has 16 residues. Only a few counts were recorded for this clone. Antigen specificity is unknown. The chain employs TRBV6-5 and TRBJ2-1, with D possibly being TRBD1 or TRBD2 (5 bases each). This sequence originates from a man younger than 35 with type 1 diabetes. Input material: naive CD4+ T cells from blood. In DNA, the CDR3 is TGTGCCAGCAGTTACTCCCCGGGGCTTGGCTACAATGAGCAGTTCTTC. It is translated as CASSYSPGLGYNEQFF.